The entry below gives a single T cell receptor (beta chain) sequence along with its context. Its specificity is not known. This entry belongs to a study of cytomegalovirus exposure and HLA in healthy donors. Study conclusions and caveats: The listing of roughly 160 TCR beta chains classed them as cytomegalovirus-associated. The classifier, whose performance was assessed in both the original and validation cohorts, reportedly diagnosed cytomegalovirus status with high specificity and sensitivity. Rarity characterized most TCR sequences, yet some public TCRs appeared in many donors.

Libraries were prepared by immunoSEQ multiplex PCR; TCRdb keeps only in-frame clonotypes and omits some of them. The table records more than 120,000 clones, roughly 87% of them present only once. This sequence originates from a man between 18 and 35 years old in good health and CMV-seropositive. The sample comprised PBMCs.

In nucleotides, the CDR3 is TGTGCCAGCAGCGTAGAAGCTAGCGGGTCCTACGAGCAGTACTTC. This sequence encodes CASSVEASGSYEQYF. The rearrangement uses TRBV9 and TRBJ2-7; 8 nucleotides line up with TRBD2. Germline CDR1 SGDLS, CDR2 YYNGEE. The CDR3 is made up of 15 amino acids. Trimming took 0 bases from V and 1 from J; bases not matched to a gene: 3.